This T cell receptor (beta chain) was sequenced for a study of cytomegalovirus exposure and HLA in healthy donors. Note on this clone: The antigen is undetermined.

Germline V gene data show CDR1 as SEHNR and CDR2 as FQNEAQ (reference sequence). CDR3 length: 14 residues. Trimming took 2 bases from V and 7 from J, leaving 14 bases between them. PCR amplification relied on 60 Vbeta primers (plus 13 Jbeta primers). The protocol was immunoSEQ multiplex PCR, while the TCRdb copy is restricted to in-frame clones and leaves out a portion. Here the sample spans about 200,000 clones, about 76% being singletons. Study-wide points: Later on, a genetic analysis was performed. It linked a missense variant in DCLRE1C with V- and J-gene trimming of TCR beta.

Material for sequencing was PBMCs. This clonotype originated in a woman in her forties or fifties in good health and CMV-seronegative. The chain combines TRBV7-9 with TRBJ1-2, with no clear D. The CDR3 loop reads CASSLMWSVAGYTF. The CDR3 coding sequence is TGTGCCAGCAGCTTAATGTGGTCGGTTGCTGGCTACACCTTC.